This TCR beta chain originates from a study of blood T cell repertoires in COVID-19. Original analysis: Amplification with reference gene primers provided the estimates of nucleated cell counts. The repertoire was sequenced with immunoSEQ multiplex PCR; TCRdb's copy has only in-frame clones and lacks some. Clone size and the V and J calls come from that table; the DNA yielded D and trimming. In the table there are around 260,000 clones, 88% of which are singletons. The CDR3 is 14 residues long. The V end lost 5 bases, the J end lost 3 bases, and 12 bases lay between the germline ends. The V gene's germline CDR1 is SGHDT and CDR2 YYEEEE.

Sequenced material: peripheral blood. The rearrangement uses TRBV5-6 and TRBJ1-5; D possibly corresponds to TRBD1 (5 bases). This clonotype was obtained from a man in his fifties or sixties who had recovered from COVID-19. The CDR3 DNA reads TGTGCCAGCAGGTCTCAGGGTAACAATCAGCCCCAGCATTTT. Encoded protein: CASRSQGNNQPQHF.